This entry lists 27 T cell receptor beta chains sequenced from one sample in a study of neurological immune-mediated disorders. TCRdb redid the calling of the 5' RACE reads with MiXCR, one entry per CDR3 protein. The repertoire holds tens of thousands of distinct CDR3 sequences, approximately 1.5% seen once, with around 9.2% in the top ten. The sample comprised PBMCs. Source of these receptors: a woman aged 30 to 39 with multiple sclerosis.

This clonotype came up many times. The chain links TRBV6-2 or TRBV6-3 to TRBJ1-4; D gene unclear. The germline CDR1 and CDR2 sequences are MNHEY and SVGEGT. There are 17 residues in the CDR3. Trimming cost V 3 bases and J 4 bases, with 18 bases left between them. The CDR3 DNA reads TGTGCCAGCAGTTATGGTCAGAGACCGGCTGATAATGAAAAACTGTTTTTT. Protein: CASSYGQRPADNEKLFF.

There are many counts of this clonotype. This rearrangement joins TRBV12-3 or TRBV12-4 to TRBJ1-1, with 9 bases lining up with TRBD1. The CDR3 length is 12 residues. The junction had 9 bases not matched to a gene; V was cut back by 6 bases and J by 13 bases. The CDR3 sequence is CASSTGTGSLFF. CDR3 DNA: TGTGCCAGCAGCACCGGGACAGGGTCTCTTTTCTTT.

This clonotype is labeled medium-sized. The rearrangement joins TRBV7-2 to TRBJ1-5, with 7 bases aligning to TRBD1. CDR1 and CDR2 from the germline V gene are SGHTA and FQGNSA. The CDR3 has 14 amino acids. V lost 5 bases, J lost 2 bases, and 3 bases stayed unmatched. The CDR3 nucleotides are TGTGCCAGCAGCCCTACAGGGGGCAATCAGCCCCAGCATTTT. Translating gives CASSPTGGNQPQHF.

This clonotype was detected ten times or more. This rearrangement joins TRBV20-1 to TRBJ2-1; the D gene is possibly TRBD1 (6 bases). The CDR3 contains 14 residues. V lost 4 bases, J lost 6 bases, and 16 bases lay in between. The germline V gene has CDR1 DFQATT and CDR2 SNEGSKA (reference sequence). CDR3 sequence (DNA): TGCAGTGCTACTACAGGGAATTTAGTCAATGAGCAGTTCTTC. Its translation: CSATTGNLVNEQFF.

This clonotype was counted ten times or more. The chain has TRBV12-3 or TRBV12-4 and TRBJ2-7, with no clear D. The CDR3 is made up of 14 amino acids. V lost 6 bases to trimming and J lost 2 bases, with 14 bases between them. In DNA form, the CDR3 reads TGTGCCAGCAGCGACACGGGCGGTCCCTACGAGCAGTACTTC. Translation: CASSDTGGPYEQYF.

This clonotype was counted ten times or more. The chain has TRBV20-1 and TRBJ2-7, with TRBD2 matching over 9 bases. The V gene end was trimmed by 2 bases and the J gene end by 2 bases; junction bases not matched to a gene: 10. The CDR3 extends over 16 amino acids. Per the germline V gene, CDR1 is DFQATT and CDR2 is SNEGSKA (reference sequence). The CDR3: CSARSVMTSGTYEQYF. The CDR3 DNA is TGCAGTGCTAGATCGGTAATGACTAGCGGAACCTACGAGCAGTACTTC.

This clonotype showed up many times. One end of the junction does not line up with germline, which may come from a read error. The genes are TRBV2 and TRBJ1-2; possibly TRBD1 for D (5 bases). CDR1 and CDR2 from the germline V gene are SNHLY and FYNNEI. This CDR3 spans 14 amino acids. CDR3 DNA: TGTGCCAGCAGCCCGACAGAAACTAACTATGGTTACACCTTC. Translation: CASSPTETNYGYTF.

This clonotype was detected ten times or more. In DNA form, the CDR3 reads TGTGCCACCAGCACCCGGGCCCCCTGGGGCAATGAGCAGTTCTTC. This codes for CATSTRAPWGNEQFF. The rearrangement joins TRBV15 to TRBJ2-1; unclear D gene. Germline values: CDR1 LNHNV, CDR2 YYDKDF (reference sequence). Trimming removed 4 bases from V and 6 bases from J, with 16 bases in between. This CDR3 spans 15 amino acids.

This clonotype counts as medium-sized. Here the CDR3 DNA reads TGCGCCAGCAGCTGGGACAAGGCCTACGAGCAGTACTTC. Translation gives CASSWDKAYEQYF. The rearrangement links TRBV5-1 to TRBJ2-7, with a weak D call TRBD1 (6 bases). The V gene's germline CDR1 is SGHRS and CDR2 YFSETQ. V was cut by 3 bases and J by 2 bases, with 9 bases left in between. The CDR3 loop spans 13 amino acids.

This clonotype has ten or more counts. This chain links TRBV5-1 with TRBJ2-1; 8 nucleotides agree with TRBD1. The germline gives CDR1 SGHRS, CDR2 YFSETQ. The CDR3 loop spans 14 amino acids. Trimming removed 2 bases from V and 7 bases from J; junction bases left unmatched: 5. CDR3 in amino acids: CASSFRDRRNEQFF. In DNA, the CDR3 is TGCGCCAGCAGCTTTAGGGACAGGCGTAATGAGCAGTTCTTC. Variable domain in full (rest from reference TRBV5-1 and TRBJ2-1): KAGVTQTPRYLIKTRGQQVTLSCSPISGHRSVSWYQQTPGQGLQFLFEYFSETQRNKGNFPGRFSGRQFSNSRSEMNVSTLELGDSALYLCASSFRDRRNEQFFGPGTRLTVL.

This clonotype was detected ten times or more. The CDR3 protein is CASSVNTDTQYF. The CDR3 DNA is TGCGCCAGCAGCGTCAACACAGATACGCAGTATTTT. The rearrangement uses TRBV5-1 and TRBJ2-3, with D unclear. Trimming shortened V by 4 bases and J by 2 bases, and 5 bases separated the two germline ends. Looked up from germline, CDR1 is SGHRS and CDR2 is YFSETQ. The CDR3 runs to 12 residues. Variable domain in full (rest from reference TRBV5-1 and TRBJ2-3): KAGVTQTPRYLIKTRGQQVTLSCSPISGHRSVSWYQQTPGQGLQFLFEYFSETQRNKGNFPGRFSGRQFSNSRSEMNVSTLELGDSALYLCASSVNTDTQYFGPGTRLTVL.

This clonotype was counted at least ten times. The genes are TRBV10-2 and TRBJ1-2; 7 bases align to TRBD1. This CDR3 spans 12 amino acids. V gave up 6 bases and J gave up 8 bases; unmatched junction bases: 6. Per germline, CDR1 WSHSY and CDR2 SAAADI. The CDR3 DNA reads as TGCGCCAGCAGAGGGGGCAGCGAGGGCTACACCTTC. Its translation: CASRGGSEGYTF.

This clonotype was observed many times. The chain links TRBV12-3 or TRBV12-4 to TRBJ1-2, with 11 positions matching TRBD1. CDR3 length: 14 residues. With V trimmed by 5 bases and J by 8 bases, 7 bases remained unmatched. The CDR3 sequence: CASSGSGTGGGYTF. The CDR3 DNA sequence: TGTGCCAGCAGTGGTTCCGGGACAGGGGGGGGCTACACCTTC.

This clonotype has a count of ten or more. V is TRBV5-1 and J is TRBJ2-3; a possible D gene is TRBD1 (6 bases). Germline V gives CDR1 SGHRS, CDR2 YFSETQ. V shed 4 bases and J shed 0 bases, with 12 bases lying between them. CDR3 length: 15 residues. The CDR3 reads CASSQGHPSTDTQYF. The CDR3 coding sequence is TGCGCCAGCAGCCAGGGACACCCTAGCACAGATACGCAGTATTTT.

This clonotype has at least ten counts. The chain employs TRBV5-1 and TRBJ2-3; the match to TRBD2 covers 13 bases. Germline-derived CDR1 and CDR2 are SGHRS and YFSETQ. The CDR3 totals 16 residues. Trimming removed 3 bases from V and 6 bases from J; junction bases left unmatched: 7. CDR3 loop: CASSYRTSGGRDTQYF. The CDR3 DNA reads as TGCGCCAGCAGCTACCGGACTAGCGGGGGCAGGGATACGCAGTATTTT.

At least ten counts were recorded for this clonotype. The V and J genes are TRBV9 and TRBJ2-7, with D tentatively TRBD1 or TRBD2 (7 bases each). CDR1 and CDR2 (germline): SGDLS, YYNGEE. The CDR3 contains 15 residues. Trimming left V 4 bases short and J 0 bases short, with 14 bases between. The CDR3 sequence: CASSLSGDSSYEQYF. The CDR3 coding sequence is TGTGCCAGCAGCCTCAGCGGGGACAGCTCCTACGAGCAGTACTTC.

In its sample, this clonotype was seen many times. Written as DNA, the CDR3 is TGTGCCAGCAGCCCGGTGGGGACCGGGGAGCTGTTTTTT. It codes for CASSPVGTGELFF. The genes are TRBV7-2 and TRBJ2-2, with D uncertain. CDR3 length equals 13 residues. The germline V and J ends were trimmed by 5 bases and 5 bases, with 9 bases remaining between them. Germline loops: CDR1 SGHTA, CDR2 FQGNSA.

This clonotype has at least ten counts. V usage is TRBV9 and J usage is TRBJ1-3; maybe TRBD1 (5 bases). V dropped 3 bases and J dropped 0 bases, with 13 bases sitting between them. The germline V gene encodes CDR1 SGDLS and CDR2 YYNGEE. The CDR3 consists of 16 residues. The DNA of the CDR3 is TGTGCCAGCAGCGCCTCGGCAGGGCCCTCTGGAAACACCATATATTTT. This codes for CASSASAGPSGNTIYF.

The table lists this clonotype with many counts. The genes are TRBV6-5 and TRBJ2-7; 7 bases align to TRBD2. The CDR3 spans 15 residues. V shed 0 bases and J 0 bases; nucleotides not matched to a gene: 2. Germline V gene sequence: CDR1 MNHEY, CDR2 SVGAGI. The CDR3 DNA is TGTGCCAGCAGTTACTCGGGGGGGAGCTCCTACGAGCAGTACTTC. Its translation: CASSYSGGSSYEQYF.

This clonotype was picked up many times. The rearrangement links TRBV20-1 to TRBJ1-1; D unclear. Trimming removed 1 base at V and 4 bases at J, with 10 bases between. Germline CDR1 DFQATT, CDR2 SNEGSKA (reference sequence). This CDR3 region has 13 residues. The CDR3 DNA reads as TGCAGTGCTAGAGTGTGGGCCTTCACTGAAGCTTTCTTT. This codes for CSARVWAFTEAFF.

This clonotype was counted at least ten times. The V gene is TRBV5-1, the J gene TRBJ1-1; D is perhaps TRBD1 (6 bases). The germline V and J ends were trimmed by 2 bases and 6 bases, with 11 bases remaining between them. Germline-derived CDR1 and CDR2 are SGHRS and YFSETQ. The CDR3 is 13 amino acids. CDR3 sequence reads: CASSLTGSAEAFF. The CDR3 coding sequence is TGCGCCAGCAGCTTAACAGGGAGTGCTGAAGCTTTCTTT.

This clonotype was counted at least ten times. The gene calls are TRBV6-5 and TRBJ2-5; D gene ambiguous. Germline CDR1 and CDR2: MNHEY and SVGAGI. The CDR3 sequence is 14 residues long. Trimming removed 3 bases from V and 7 bases from J, with 15 bases in between. The CDR3, as DNA: TGTGCCAGCAGTTATATGTCGGCCATTATGACCCAGTACTTC. As protein: CASSYMSAIMTQYF.

This clonotype was observed at least ten times. The chain uses TRBV20-1 and TRBJ2-7; perhaps D is TRBD1 or TRBD2 (5 bases each). The CDR3 totals 14 residues. The V gene lost 6 bases and the J gene lost 2 bases, with 17 bases spanning the gap. CDR1 and CDR2 from the germline V gene are DFQATT and SNEGSKA (reference sequence). This CDR3 reads CSAQGRGRAYEQYF. For the CDR3, the DNA is TGCAGTGCCCAAGGCCGGGGCAGGGCCTACGAGCAGTACTTC.

The sample holds many counts of this clonotype. The chain uses TRBV5-1 and TRBJ1-1; D unclear. Trimming removed 4 bases from V and 4 bases from J, with 11 bases in between. Per the germline V gene, CDR1 is SGHRS and CDR2 is YFSETQ. The CDR3 covers 13 residues. CDR3 amino acids: CASSTQVGTEAFF. CDR3 bases: TGCGCCAGCAGCACGCAGGTTGGCACTGAAGCTTTCTTT.

In this sample, this clonotype turned up many times. The chain couples TRBV5-1 to TRBJ1-4; tentatively, D is TRBD1 (5 bases). CDR1 and CDR2 from the germline V gene are SGHRS and YFSETQ. V was pared by 1 base and J by 3 bases, with 13 bases between. The CDR3 is 16 residues long. The CDR3: CASSLSVQGANEKLFF. The CDR3 DNA is TGCGCCAGCAGCTTGTCGGTTCAGGGCGCTAATGAAAAACTGTTTTTT. Complete variable domain (other parts from reference TRBV5-1 and TRBJ1-4): KAGVTQTPRYLIKTRGQQVTLSCSPISGHRSVSWYQQTPGQGLQFLFEYFSETQRNKGNFPGRFSGRQFSNSRSEMNVSTLELGDSALYLCASSLSVQGANEKLFFGSGTQLSVL.

The table lists this clonotype with many counts. This sequence joins TRBV11-2 and TRBJ2-3, with D tentatively TRBD2 (6 bases). The CDR3 contains 16 residues. Trimming pared 2 bases from V and 5 bases from J, leaving 17 bases between. Germline-derived CDR1 and CDR2 are SGHAT and FQNNGV. The CDR3: CASSLTAGLGRDTQYF. CDR3 nucleotide sequence: TGTGCCAGCAGCTTAACGGCGGGGCTGGGCAGAGATACGCAGTATTTT.

Many counts were recorded for this clonotype. This chain links TRBV3-1 with TRBJ2-3; D is perhaps TRBD2 (6 bases). The germline gives CDR1 LGHDT, CDR2 YNNKEL (reference sequence). There are 15 residues in the CDR3. The V end was cut by 1 base, the J end by 2 bases, with 10 bases between. CDR3 DNA sequence: TGTGCCAGCAGCCAAGGTGGCGGGACCACAGATACGCAGTATTTT. This translates into CASSQGGGTTDTQYF.